This T cell receptor beta chain was obtained from a study of blood T cell repertoires in COVID-19. Study details: Samples taken during acute and convalescent COVID-19 were collected in the United States, Italy and Spain.

The CDR3 runs to 14 residues. Germline assignment: CDR1 MDHEN and CDR2 SYDVKM. The V segment lost 6 bases and the J segment 4 bases; nucleotides outside the gene matches: 3. Participant-reported clinical history was the basis for cohort assignment. Profiled with immunoSEQ multiplex PCR; TCRdb holds only in-frame clones, not every one. This sample has about 300,000 clones, with roughly 90% found just once. V is TRBV28 and J is TRBJ2-5, with 12 bases lining up with TRBD2. Sequencing input: PBMCs or T cells enriched from blood (not recorded which). This clonotype was obtained from a man aged 55 to 70 who had recovered from COVID-19. This CDR3 is CASRKLAGGETQYF. CDR3 sequence (DNA): TGTGCCAGCAGGAAACTAGCGGGAGGAGAGACCCAGTACTTC.